A single sample gave rise to the 30 T cell receptor beta chains below, sequenced in a study of control samples from healthy donors and cancer patients. Sequencing used immunoSEQ multiplex PCR; TCRdb keeps in-frame clones, though not all of them. The data hold about 84,000 clones, with about 79% observed a single time. The sequenced material came from PBMCs. The receptor source for this set is a man aged 55 to 70 with head and neck cancer.

This chain connects TRBV4-1 to TRBJ2-6; TRBD2 aligns across 7 bases. The V gene's germline CDR1 is MGHRA and CDR2 YSYEKL. The length of the CDR3 is 17 residues. J was trimmed by 0 bases and V by 4 bases; bases with no gene match: 6. The CDR3 loop reads CASSLVWGGSGANVLTF. The CDR3 DNA reads as TGCGCCAGCAGCCTTGTGTGGGGGGGCTCTGGGGCCAACGTCCTGACTTTC.

The chain couples TRBV6-6 to TRBJ1-1; D perhaps matches TRBD1 (6 bases). The length of the CDR3 is 13 residues. CDR1 is MNHNY and CDR2 is SVGAGI in the germline V gene (reference sequence). Trimming took off 6 bases at V and 3 bases at J, with 11 bases between the two ends. The CDR3 spells CASRDRQDTEAFF. In DNA form, the CDR3 reads TGTGCCAGCAGGGATCGACAGGACACTGAAGCTTTCTTT.

The V and J genes are TRBV6-2 or TRBV6-3 and TRBJ2-1; 7 bases agree with TRBD2. The germline CDR1 and CDR2 sequences are MNHEY and SVGEGT. The CDR3 loop spans 16 amino acids. The trim removed 1 base at V and 10 bases at J, leaving 13 bases unmatched. CDR3 sequence: CASSYFRDYPLGEQFF. CDR3 bases: TGTGCCAGCAGTTACTTCCGGGACTACCCATTAGGGGAGCAGTTCTTC.

The chain joins TRBV5-1 to TRBJ1-4, with D unresolved. Germline lookup yields CDR1 SGHRS and CDR2 YFSETQ. V dropped 4 bases and J dropped 6 bases, with 16 bases sitting between them. This CDR3 region has 15 residues. The CDR3 protein is CASSPVGGLDEKLFF. For the CDR3, the DNA is TGCGCCAGCAGCCCGGTGGGAGGTCTAGATGAAAAACTGTTTTTT. Supplemented by reference TRBV5-1 and TRBJ1-4, the full variable domain reads KAGVTQTPRYLIKTRGQQVTLSCSPISGHRSVSWYQQTPGQGLQFLFEYFSETQRNKGNFPGRFSGRQFSNSRSEMNVSTLELGDSALYLCASSPVGGLDEKLFFGSGTQLSVL.

The genes are TRBV19 and TRBJ1-3; TRBD1 aligns across 10 bases. CDR3 length: 16 residues. Trimming cost V 3 bases and J 3 bases; bases outside gene matches: 5. Per germline, CDR1 LNHDA and CDR2 SQIVND (reference sequence). The CDR3 spells CASSIARDRGGNTIYF. CDR3 nucleotide sequence: TGTGCCAGTAGTATCGCCCGGGACAGGGGTGGAAACACCATATATTTT.

This chain links TRBV2 with TRBJ1-1; no clear D gene. The CDR3 runs to 14 residues. Trimming removed 3 bases at V and 5 bases at J, with 13 bases between. Germline lookup yields CDR1 SNHLY and CDR2 FYNNEI. The CDR3 sequence is CASSEVSSRTEAFF. The DNA of the CDR3 is TGTGCCAGCAGTGAGGTTTCGTCGAGGACTGAAGCTTTCTTT.

This clone was detected a few times. The chain links TRBV15 to TRBJ2-7; 7 bases fit TRBD2. V dropped 4 bases and J dropped 3; count of bases not matched to a gene: 9. Germline V CDR1 and CDR2: LNHNV, YYDKDF (reference sequence). This CDR3 region has 15 residues. CDR3 sequence: CATSINGVAGYEQYF. The DNA for the CDR3 is TGTGCCACCAGCATAAATGGGGTAGCGGGCTACGAGCAGTACTTC. Complete variable domain (other parts from reference TRBV15 and TRBJ2-7): DAMVIQNPRYQVTQFGKPVTLSCSQTLNHNVMYWYQQKSSQAPKLLFHYYDKDFNNEADTPDNFQSRRPNTSFCFLDIRSPGLGDTAMYLCATSINGVAGYEQYFGPGTRLTVT.

This chain joins TRBV6-5 and TRBJ2-7, with 12 bases aligning to TRBD2. V shed 0 bases, J shed 8 bases, and the junction held 5 bases outside the gene matches. The CDR3 runs 15 residues. Germline V gene sequence: CDR1 MNHEY, CDR2 SVGAGI. The CDR3 bases are TGTGCCAGCAGTTACTCGAGGACTAGCGGGGCCCAGCAGTACTTC. Translated, it gives CASSYSRTSGAQQYF.

V is TRBV7-9 and J is TRBJ1-2, with a weak D call TRBD1 (6 bases). This CDR3 comprises 16 residues. The ends were cut back, 4 bases at V and 2 bases at J, with 17 bases in the middle. From germline, CDR1 is SEHNR and CDR2 FQNEAQ (reference sequence). In nucleotides, the CDR3 is TGTGCCAGCAGCTCGTCGCCGGGACACCGAAACTATGGCTACACCTTC. This gives the protein CASSSSPGHRNYGYTF.

The chain joins TRBV3-1 (or the pseudogene TRBV3-2) to TRBJ2-1; 8 bases map to TRBD2. The CDR3 has 15 residues. V shed 6 bases and J 3 bases; nucleotides not matched to a gene: 7. From germline, CDR1 is LGHDT and CDR2 YNNKEL (reference sequence). The CDR3: CASREGLAGYNEQFF. Here the CDR3 DNA reads TGTGCCAGCAGGGAAGGGCTAGCGGGCTACAATGAGCAGTTCTTC.

The chain recombines TRBV27 with TRBJ1-2, with D possibly matching TRBD1 (6 bases). The germline gives CDR1 MNHEY, CDR2 SMNVEV (reference sequence). Trimming stripped 5 bases from V and 6 bases from J, with 19 bases between. This CDR3 comprises 15 residues. CDR3 residues: CASSPRQAGRNGYTF. The CDR3 region has the DNA TGTGCCAGCAGTCCCCGACAGGCAGGACGGAATGGCTACACCTTC.

This clone has just one count. The chain links TRBV19 to TRBJ2-7, with D perhaps assigned TRBD1 or TRBD2 (5 bases each). CDR3 length: 14 amino acids. From germline, CDR1 is LNHDA and CDR2 SQIVND (reference sequence). The germline V and J ends were trimmed by 4 bases and 3 bases, with 13 bases remaining between them. The CDR3 loop reads CASSTRGRNYEQYF. The DNA of the CDR3 is TGTGCCAGTAGTACCCGGGGCAGGAACTACGAGCAGTACTTC.

The J gene is TRBJ2-4, the V gene TRBV9; 7 nucleotides match TRBD2. The CDR3 consists of 16 residues. V was clipped by 0 bases and J by 1 base; unmatched bases: 4. Looked up from germline, CDR1 is SGDLS and CDR2 is YYNGEE. The DNA for the CDR3 is TGTGCCAGCAGCGTAGGGGGAGGGTCGGCCAAAAACATTCAGTACTTC. It codes for CASSVGGGSAKNIQYF.

This clone appeared a single time. V is TRBV6-5 and J is TRBJ2-7; 10 positions agree with TRBD2. There are 15 residues in the CDR3. Germline assignment: CDR1 MNHEY and CDR2 SVGAGI. The trim removed 2 bases at V and 1 base at J, leaving 2 bases unmatched. The CDR3 coding sequence is TGTGCCAGCAGTTACGGGACTAGCGTTTCCTACGAGCAGTACTTC. This encodes CASSYGTSVSYEQYF.

This chain connects TRBV6-1 to TRBJ1-1; D ambiguous. In germline, CDR1 is MNHNS, CDR2 SASEGT. V was pared by 3 bases and J by 5 bases, with 19 bases between. The CDR3 covers 16 residues. The CDR3 is CASSDALYSSGTEAFF. CDR3 DNA: TGTGCCAGCAGTGACGCCCTTTATAGCTCTGGGACTGAAGCTTTCTTT.

V gene TRBV13 combines with J gene TRBJ2-7; 7 bases match TRBD1. Germline V gives CDR1 PRHDT, CDR2 FYEKMQ (reference sequence). The CDR3 runs 13 residues. Germline trimming cut 8 bases from V and 0 bases from J; bases unmatched to any gene: 4. CDR3 sequence (DNA): TGTGCCAGCCACAGACAGGGCTCCTACGAGCAGTACTTC. Amino acid sequence: CASHRQGSYEQYF.

This clone was observed a few times. The gene calls are TRBV29-1 and TRBJ1-3; D gene unclear. The CDR3 loop spans 14 amino acids. V lost 4 bases and J lost 0, with 10 bases in between. Germline V gene data show CDR1 as SQVTM and CDR2 as ANQGSEA. The CDR3 reads CSVVGVDSGNTIYF. The CDR3 nucleotides are TGCAGCGTTGTAGGCGTAGACTCTGGAAACACCATATATTTT.

The chain couples TRBV6-5 to TRBJ1-5; 7 bases map to TRBD1. Germline V gene sequence: CDR1 MNHEY, CDR2 SVGAGI. The length of the CDR3 is 14 residues. The junction had 6 bases not matched to a gene; V was cut back by 7 bases and J by 3 bases. The CDR3 coding sequence is TGTGCCAGCACAAGGGACAGTGCCAATCAGCCCCAGCATTTT. Protein product: CASTRDSANQPQHF.

The genes are TRBV11-2 and TRBJ2-5; D is perhaps TRBD2 (5 bases). The CDR3 has 15 amino acids. The V gene's germline CDR1 is SGHAT and CDR2 FQNNGV. Trimming cost V 4 bases and J 4 bases, with 16 bases left between them. CDR3 amino acids: CASSSLSVGGETQYF. As DNA, the CDR3 is TGTGCCAGCAGCTCCCTTTCGGTAGGAGGAGAGACCCAGTACTTC.

V gene TRBV5-5 combines with J gene TRBJ1-5; D ambiguous. The CDR3 has 16 residues. Trimming pared 1 base from V and 1 base from J, leaving 12 bases between. CDR1 and CDR2 (germline): SGHKS, YYEKEE (reference sequence). The CDR3 coding sequence is TGTGCCAGCAGCTTGCGGGAGGCAGAAAGCAATCAGCCCCAGCATTTT. Translation: CASSLREAESNQPQHF.

V is TRBV6-7 and J is TRBJ2-1; 7 bases align to TRBD2. TRBV6-7 is an open reading frame, and its role is uncertain. This CDR3 has 17 amino acids. V shed 8 bases and J 0 bases; nucleotides not matched to a gene: 13. Here the CDR3 DNA reads TGTGCCAGCCGGCCCCCCAGGCGGGGGAGCTCCTACAATGAGCAGTTCTTC. This sequence encodes CASRPPRRGSSYNEQFF.

The V call is TRBV5-1, the J call TRBJ1-4; unclear D gene. This CDR3 is built from 13 residues. The V gene's germline CDR1 is SGHRS and CDR2 YFSETQ. The germline V and J ends were trimmed by 5 bases and 2 bases, with 7 bases remaining between them. CDR3 sequence: CASSIGTNEKLFF. The CDR3 DNA is TGCGCCAGCAGTATTGGGACTAATGAAAAACTGTTTTTT.

V is TRBV5-1 and J is TRBJ1-1, with 7 bases matching TRBD1. Trimming at V came to 2 bases and at J to 1 base, leaving 5 bases not matched to a gene. There are 15 residues in the CDR3. Germline V gene sequence: CDR1 SGHRS, CDR2 YFSETQ. The CDR3 nucleotides are TGCGCCAGCAGCTTAAGACAGGGACAGAACACTGAAGCTTTCTTT. Its translation: CASSLRQGQNTEAFF.

The rearrangement links TRBV5-1 to TRBJ1-6; maybe TRBD1 (5 bases). CDR1 and CDR2 (germline): SGHRS, YFSETQ. The CDR3 spans 16 residues. Trimming left V 4 bases short and J 6 bases short, with 17 bases between. The CDR3 here is CASSRGVWGSNSPLHF. For the CDR3, the DNA is TGCGCCAGCAGCCGGGGGGTGTGGGGGTCTAATTCACCCCTCCACTTT.

V and J are TRBV5-1 and TRBJ2-5; D gene ambiguous. There are 12 residues in the CDR3. V gave up 0 bases and J gave up 6 bases, with 6 bases separating them. Looked up from germline, CDR1 is SGHRS and CDR2 is YFSETQ. This CDR3 reads CASSLDRQTQYF. CDR3 sequence (DNA): TGCGCCAGCAGCTTGGATAGGCAGACCCAGTACTTC.

The J gene is TRBJ2-5, the V gene TRBV5-8, with 8 bases that match TRBD1. The CDR3 consists of 16 residues. V trimming: 5 bases; J trimming: 5 bases; junction bases outside the gene matches: 14. Germline V CDR1 and CDR2: SGHTS, YDEGEE. CDR3 in DNA: TGTGCCAGCAGTTTTGGGAGGACAGGGTCTGGGGAGACCCAGTACTTC. Its protein product is CASSFGRTGSGETQYF.

The V and J genes are TRBV9 and TRBJ2-3; D unresolved. Trimming stripped 2 bases from V and 3 bases from J, with 13 bases between. Germline V gene data show CDR1 as SGDLS and CDR2 as YYNGEE. This CDR3 comprises 15 residues. In nucleotides, the CDR3 is TGTGCCAGCAGCGTTTATGGGGTGGGAACAGATACGCAGTATTTT. This gives the protein CASSVYGVGTDTQYF.

This chain joins TRBV4-2 and TRBJ2-7; 8 nucleotides match TRBD1. CDR1 and CDR2 (germline): LGHNA, YNFKEQ. The J segment lost 4 bases and the V segment lost 0 bases, leaving 8 bases of the junction unmatched. CDR3 size: 16 residues. CDR3 loop: CASSQDTVDRVYEQYF. CDR3 nucleotides: TGTGCCAGCAGCCAAGACACCGTGGACAGGGTATACGAGCAGTACTTC.

This rearrangement joins TRBV7-9 to TRBJ1-5; 7 positions agree with TRBD1. V lost 1 base to trimming and J lost 4 bases; unmatched junction nucleotides: 1. This CDR3 contains 14 residues. Germline V lookup: CDR1 SEHNR, CDR2 FQNEAQ (reference sequence). CDR3: CASSLGGQNQPQHF. In DNA, the CDR3 is TGTGCCAGCAGCTTAGGGGGACAGAATCAGCCCCAGCATTTT.

CDR3 loop: CASSPQRYTNTGELFF. The CDR3 bases are TGTGCCAGCTCACCCCAGAGGTATACGAACACCGGGGAGCTGTTTTTT. The genes are TRBV18 and TRBJ2-2, with no clear D. This CDR3 spans 16 amino acids. V shed 3 bases and J shed 0 bases, with 11 bases lying between them. Per germline, CDR1 KGHSH and CDR2 LQKENI.